These T cell receptor beta chains were read from a single sample in a study of OX40 agonist ivuxolimab in advanced cancers. Sequencing used immunoSEQ multiplex PCR; TCRdb keeps in-frame clones, though not all of them. Among about 90,000 clones listed, 91% were seen once. The material sequenced was CD4+ or CD8+ T cells sorted from blood, taken in a trial of the OX40 agonist ivuxolimab. These receptors were taken from an adult with an advanced solid tumor such as melanoma, head and neck, liver or kidney cancer. Each CDR3 is given with its conserved first and last residue. A D gene is named only where the DNA matches it firmly. Clone size is stated in some rows and not others, as once, few, many or a class when expanded.

TRBJ1-1	NA	NA	TRBV15	TGTGCCACCAGCAGAGTGAATGAAGCTTTCTTT	CATSRVNEAFF
TRBJ1-1	NA	NA	TRBV6-5	TGTGCCAGCAGGCCACAGGTGAACACTGAAGCTTTCTTT	CASRPQVNTEAFF
TRBJ2-3	NA	NA	TRBV6-4	TGTGCCAGCAGTGATCGAGATACGCAGTATTTT	CASSDRDTQYF
TRBJ2-7	NA	once	TRBV7-9	TGTGCCAGCAGCCACGGTCAGGGGTGGTTCTTC	CASSHGQGWFF
TRBJ2-5	NA	NA	TRBV27	TGTGCCAGCAGTCGAACGGTAGGGGTGGGGGAGACCCAGTACTTC	CASSRTVGVGETQYF
TRBJ2-4	TRBD2	NA	TRBV4-1	TGCGCCAGCAGCCAAGCAGGGACGTCGACTCTAGCGGGAGTGCGGCAATTC	CASSQAGTSTLAGVRQF
TRBJ2-2	NA	NA	TRBV4-3	TGCGCCAGCAGCCAAGTTCGGGGCGAGCTGTTTTTT	CASSQVRGELFF
TRBJ2-1	TRBD1	NA	TRBV19	TGTGCCAGTAGTCAATCTAGGGGGCGCAATGAGCAGTTCTTC	CASSQSRGRNEQFF
TRBJ2-1	NA	NA	TRBV6-1	TGTGCCAGCAGACGAGCGGGGACAGCATACAATGAGCAGTTCTTC	CASRRAGTAYNEQFF
TRBJ1-3	NA	NA	TRBV6-1	TGTGCCAGCACTGGCCAACCACCTGGAAACACCATATATTTT	CASTGQPPGNTIYF
TRBJ2-7	TRBD2	once	TRBV28	TGTGCCAGCGAAGGACTAGGCTACGAGCAGTACTTC	CASEGLGYEQYF
TRBJ1-3	NA	NA	TRBV6-1	TGTGCCAGCAGGGGAGACAGCGCCTCTGGAAACACCATATATTTT	CASRGDSASGNTIYF
TRBJ1-1	NA	NA	TRBV4-2	TGTGCCAGCAGCCAAGTCAATGACATGAACACTGAAGCTTTCTTT	CASSQVNDMNTEAFF
TRBJ2-1	NA	NA	TRBV2	TGTGCCAGCAGTGAAGTGGTGGGAGCGTACACTGAGCAGTTCTTC	CASSEVVGAYTEQFF
TRBJ2-2	NA	few	TRBV2	TGTGCCAGCAGTGTCGGTGGAGCCACCGGGGAGCTGTTTTTT	CASSVGGATGELFF
TRBJ1-1	TRBD1	NA	TRBV11-1	TGTGCCAGCAGCCCACGCAGGGGGGGCGGCACTGAAGCTTTCTTT	CASSPRRGGGTEAFF
TRBJ1-5	TRBD1	NA	TRBV19	TGTGCCAGTGCGCCGACAGGGGGAAGTCAGCCCCAGCATTTT	CASAPTGGSQPQHF
TRBJ2-7	NA	NA	TRBV4-1	TGCGCCAGCAGCCAGGCAGGGGCGGGGTACGAGCAGTACTTC	CASSQAGAGYEQYF